One TCR beta chain is described in this entry. Its antigen is unknown. These data come from a study of cytomegalovirus exposure and HLA in healthy donors. V gave up 6 bases and J gave up 1 base, with 15 bases separating them. The germline gives CDR1 SQVTM, CDR2 ANQGSEA. This CDR3 has 14 residues. Study-wide results and caveats: Reported performance of the classifier showed diagnosis of cytomegalovirus status with high specificity and sensitivity. Being productive about 87% or about 30% of the time was typical of most TCR beta V segments in an earlier analysis.

PCR employed 60 Vbeta and 13 Jbeta primers. In the original analysis: A later analysis tallied 87 million or so unique TCR beta chains, roughly 11 million of them shared. Produced via immunoSEQ multiplex PCR; TCRdb's table is partial and in-frame only. The V and J calls and the clone size are those of that table, but D and trimming were determined from the DNA. The sample lists 100,000 to 150,000 clones; 74% were seen once. This TCR was recovered from a man aged 40-49 years in good health and CMV-seropositive. The V call is TRBV29-1, the J call TRBJ1-2; D ambiguous. The specimen was PBMCs. The CDR3 bases are TGCAGCGTAGCCCCGTTAACAGTTAACTATGGCTACACCTTC. Residues: CSVAPLTVNYGYTF.